These 12 T cell receptor beta chains came from one sample sequenced in a study of T cells after yellow fever vaccination. TCRdb analysed the 5' RACE reads with MiXCR anew, one entry per CDR3 protein. The sample holds some 290,000 distinct CDR3 sequences, approximately 12% seen once. The sample in question was CD4+ T cells sorted from PBMCs, obtained 45 days after the yellow fever booster vaccination. These TCRs come from a man younger than 35 who received the YFV17D yellow fever vaccine.

This clonotype was seen repeatedly, ten times or more. This chain uses TRBV11-2 with TRBJ2-3, with D perhaps TRBD1 or TRBD2 (5 bases each). The CDR3 sequence is 13 residues long. CDR1 is SGHAT, CDR2 FQNNGV, per germline. V dropped 4 bases and J dropped 0 bases, with 5 bases sitting between them. The CDR3 region has the DNA TGTGCCAGCAGCTGGGACAGCACAGATACGCAGTATTTT. Its translation: CASSWDSTDTQYF.

This clonotype came up many times. The V gene is TRBV12-3 or TRBV12-4, the J gene TRBJ1-5; D is unresolved. V was clipped by 6 bases and J by 4 bases, with 13 bases between them. The CDR3 covers 14 residues. The CDR3 nucleotides read TGTGCCAGCAGCATGGCAACAGTGAATCAGCCCCAGCATTTT. It codes for CASSMATVNQPQHF.

This clonotype was counted only a few times. This sequence joins TRBV6-5 and TRBJ2-6, with no clear D. This CDR3 region has 15 residues. With 5 bases removed from V and 1 base from J, the gap between germline ends came to 9 bases. Germline CDR1 MNHEY, CDR2 SVGAGI. The CDR3 loop is CASSMGNSGANVLTF. The DNA of the CDR3 is TGTGCCAGCAGTATGGGGAATTCTGGGGCCAACGTCCTGACTTTC.

V and J are TRBV4-3 and TRBJ1-5; D is undetermined. Germline values: CDR1 LGHNA, CDR2 YSLEER. V was trimmed by 1 base and J by 6 bases, leaving 10 bases between them. The CDR3 totals 14 residues. CDR3 sequence (DNA): TGCGCCAGCAGCCAAGCCCCCCCGGCTCAGCCCCAGCATTTT. Amino acid sequence: CASSQAPPAQPQHF.

In this sample, this clonotype turned up a few times. The chain combines TRBV6-2 or TRBV6-3 with TRBJ2-5, with unresolved D. The CDR3 runs 13 residues. The germline V gene encodes CDR1 MNHEY and CDR2 SVGEGT. V dropped 7 bases and J dropped 7 bases, with 16 bases sitting between them. The CDR3 bases are TGTGCCAGCATACAGCCTCCACGAGGGACCCAGTACTTC. It specifies CASIQPPRGTQYF.

In its sample, this clonotype was seen a few times. This rearrangement joins TRBV30 to TRBJ2-3; 10 positions match TRBD2. V lost 8 bases, J lost 4 bases, and 21 bases stayed unmatched. There are 18 residues in the CDR3. Per the germline V gene, CDR1 is GTSNPN and CDR2 is SVGIG (reference sequence). CDR3 DNA: TGTGCCGGGAAGGCAGGGAGCGGGGGGGGCGCTTTTGCAGATACGCAGTATTTT. It specifies CAGKAGSGGGAFADTQYF.

J is TRBJ2-3 and V is TRBV6-7; no definite D call. TRBV6-7 is known as an ORF, though its function is uncertain. Trimming shortened V by 2 bases and J by 1 base, and 13 bases separated the two germline ends. The CDR3 has 16 amino acids. CDR3 DNA: TGTGCCAGCAGTTACGGCAGTTTTGGGCGCACAGATACGCAGTATTTT. This gives the protein CASSYGSFGRTDTQYF.

The chain has TRBV11-2 and TRBJ1-4; the D is unclear. Deletions cut 4 bases from V and 0 bases from J, with 12 bases between. Germline lookup yields CDR1 SGHAT and CDR2 FQNNGV. The CDR3 consists of 16 residues. The CDR3 region has the DNA TGTGCCAGCAGCTCGATATCACACGCAACTAATGAAAAACTGTTTTTT. Its protein product is CASSSISHATNEKLFF.

The V call is TRBV28, the J call TRBJ2-7; 7 positions agree with TRBD1. V was clipped by 3 bases and J by 3 bases; unmatched bases: 5. The CDR3 length is 14 residues. The V gene's germline CDR1 is MDHEN and CDR2 SYDVKM. The CDR3 DNA reads TGTGCCAGCAGTTTCACGGGACAGAACTACGAGCAGTACGTC. It encodes CASSFTGQNYEQYV.

This clonotype was counted between two and nine times. This chain connects TRBV6-2 or TRBV6-3 to TRBJ2-3, with D perhaps TRBD1 (5 bases). The CDR3 totals 18 residues. V was shortened by 6 bases and J by 4 bases, with 26 bases between the two germline ends. Germline V gives CDR1 MNHEY, CDR2 SVGEGT. CDR3 protein: CASRPYVQATQAADTQYF. CDR3 nucleotide sequence: TGTGCCAGCAGACCATACGTACAGGCAACTCAGGCAGCAGATACGCAGTATTTT.

For this clonotype: With a much larger clone just one base away, this may be a read error. The CDR3 region is CDSSPEGGAVDTQYF. The DNA of the CDR3 is TGCGACAGCAGCCCGGAGGGGGGGGCTGTGGATACGCAGTATTTT. The rearrangement links TRBV5-1 to TRBJ2-3, with TRBD2 as a possible D gene (7 bases). Germline V gene lookup returns CDR1 SGHRS and CDR2 YFSETQ. This CDR3 is built from 15 residues.

This clonotype was detected a few times. The chain has TRBV20-1 and TRBJ2-7; D call uncertain. Trimming left V 6 bases short and J 2 bases short, with 8 bases between. Germline V gene lookup returns CDR1 DFQATT and CDR2 SNEGSKA (reference sequence). This CDR3 is 11 amino acids long. The CDR3 protein is CSALVAYEQYF. The CDR3 bases are TGCAGTGCCCTAGTCGCCTACGAGCAGTACTTC.